The rows below give T cell receptor beta chains drawn from one sample of a study of OX40 agonist ivuxolimab in advanced cancers. TCRdb keeps only in-frame clones here, not all; method: immunoSEQ multiplex PCR. The data contain 70,000 to 90,000 clones, about 88% of them singletons. Material: CD4+ or CD8+ T cells sorted from blood, obtained in a trial of the OX40 agonist ivuxolimab. The receptors here all came from an adult with an advanced solid tumor such as melanoma, head and neck, liver or kidney cancer. Each CDR3 is given with its conserved first and last residue. The D gene is left open where the match is weak. The size field is filled for only some rows; it gives once, few, many or a size class.

abundance	v_gene	d_gene	j_gene	CDR3aa	CDR3nt
.	TRBV28	.	TRBJ1-1	CASSGLNTEAFF	TGTGCCAGCAGTGGGCTGAACACTGAAGCTTTCTTT
.	TRBV20-1	.	TRBJ2-1	CSANHRYEQFF	TGCAGTGCTAACCACAGGTATGAGCAGTTCTTC
once	TRBV27	TRBD1	TRBJ2-7	CASTSGTGNEQYF	TGTGCCAGCACCTCCGGGACAGGAAACGAGCAGTACTTC
.	TRBV28	TRBD1	TRBJ1-2	CASRLQGQGSGYTF	TGTGCCAGCAGGCTACAGGGACAGGGAAGTGGCTACACCTTC
.	TRBV6-6	TRBD2	TRBJ2-2	CASSKGLAGAGELFF	TGTGCCAGCAGTAAGGGACTAGCGGGAGCCGGGGAGCTGTTTTTT
once	TRBV27	TRBD2	TRBJ2-5	CASSIASGSASETQYF	TGTGCCAGCAGTATAGCTAGCGGGAGTGCTTCGGAGACCCAGTACTTC
.	TRBV11-3	.	TRBJ1-2	CASSLAGDYGYTF	TGTGCCAGCAGCTTAGCAGGGGACTATGGCTACACCTTC
.	TRBV2	.	TRBJ1-5	CASSWDRSNQPQHF	TGTGCCAGCAGCTGGGACCGTAGCAATCAGCCCCAGCATTTT
.	TRBV5-4	TRBD1	TRBJ2-7	CASSNDRGPYEQYF	TGTGCCAGCAGCAATGACAGGGGGCCCTACGAGCAGTACTTC
.	TRBV5-1	.	TRBJ2-7	CASSLTWELGYEQYF	TGCGCCAGCAGCTTGACTTGGGAGCTCGGCTACGAGCAGTACTTC
.	TRBV13	.	TRBJ2-5	CASSSGPLQETQYF	TGTGCCAGCAGCTCGGGACCCCTCCAAGAGACCCAGTACTTC
.	TRBV5-1	.	TRBJ2-3	CASTTGLSTDTQYF	TGCGCCAGCACCACGGGACTCAGCACAGATACGCAGTATTTT
.	TRBV4-1	TRBD1	TRBJ2-7	CASSRGTGGAGGEQYF	TGCGCCAGCAGCCGAGGTACAGGGGGCGCGGGCGGGGAGCAGTACTTC
.	TRBV6-6	.	TRBJ2-5	CASSYSPATQYF	TGTGCCAGCAGTTACTCGCCAGCGACCCAGTACTTC
few	TRBV5-5	.	TRBJ1-2	CASSWPGGYTF	TGTGCCAGCAGCTGGCCGGGGGGCTACACCTTC
.	TRBV9	.	TRBJ1-1	CASSVFPLIGLRRGTEAFF	TGTGCCAGCAGCGTATTCCCCCTGATCGGGCTAAGGCGGGGCACTGAAGCTTTCTTT
.	TRBV6-9	TRBD2	TRBJ2-1	CASSSSGTTPYNEQFF	TGTGCCAGCAGTTCTAGCGGGACGACCCCCTACAATGAGCAGTTCTTC
.	TRBV10-1	.	TRBJ1-3	CASSADPAGNTIYF	TGCGCCAGCAGTGCGGACCCGGCGGGAAACACCATATATTTT
.	TRBV27	.	TRBJ2-7	CASSHRVDSYEQYF	TGTGCCAGCAGTCACAGGGTTGACTCCTACGAGCAGTACTTC
.	TRBV14	.	TRBJ1-1	CASSLGTLEAFF	TGTGCCAGCAGCCTTGGGACGCTTGAAGCTTTCTTT
.	TRBV29-1	TRBD2	TRBJ2-2	CSVDGGRPGELFF	TGCAGCGTTGACGGGGGGAGGCCCGGGGAGCTGTTTTTT
.	TRBV10-3	TRBD2	TRBJ2-1	CAISELAGANEQFF	TGTGCCATCAGTGAACTAGCGGGAGCAAATGAGCAGTTCTTC
once	TRBV30	.	TRBJ1-1	CAWSPPRGGYTEAFF	TGTGCCTGGAGTCCTCCGAGGGGAGGATACACTGAAGCTTTCTTT
.	TRBV10-3	.	TRBJ2-7	CASSYLGGKIHEQYF	TGTGCCAGCAGTTATCTTGGGGGGAAGATCCACGAGCAGTACTTC
.	TRBV19	TRBD1	TRBJ2-7	CASKKDRTAYEQYF	TGTGCCAGTAAAAAGGACAGGACCGCCTACGAGCAGTACTTC
.	TRBV27	.	TRBJ1-1	CASGPTEAFF	TGTGCCAGCGGGCCCACTGAAGCTTTCTTT
.	TRBV4-1	TRBD2	TRBJ2-1	CASSQWTSGANEQFF	TGCGCCAGCAGCCAATGGACTAGCGGGGCTAATGAGCAGTTCTTC
.	TRBV5-4	.	TRBJ2-7	CASSPETGSYEQYF	TGTGCCAGCAGCCCAGAAACAGGGTCTTACGAGCAGTACTTC
.	TRBV10-2	.	TRBJ2-3	CASVSGTDTQYF	TGCGCCAGCGTCAGCGGCACAGATACGCAGTATTTT
.	TRBV5-1	TRBD1	TRBJ2-7	CASSSSRTGTYEQYF	TGCGCCAGCAGCTCCAGTCGGACAGGAACCTACGAGCAGTACTTC
.	TRBV7-8	TRBD1	TRBJ2-3	CASSWVGGQVTDTQYF	TGTGCCAGCAGCTGGGTCGGGGGACAGGTCACAGATACGCAGTATTTT
.	TRBV6-6	.	TRBJ2-7	CASSYLGTAERDEQYF	TGTGCCAGCAGTTACCTTGGGACGGCCGAAAGGGACGAGCAGTACTTC
few	TRBV19	.	TRBJ1-2	CASTERRREGSYGYTF	TGTGCCAGTACCGAACGGAGAAGGGAAGGATCCTATGGCTACACCTTC
.	TRBV19	.	TRBJ1-2	CASSITHTFNYGYTF	TGTGCCAGTAGTATTACCCACACCTTTAACTATGGCTACACCTTC
.	TRBV5-1	.	TRBJ2-4	CASSLQGVGDIQYF	TGCGCCAGCAGCTTACAGGGAGTTGGGGACATTCAGTACTTC
.	TRBV4-1	TRBD2	TRBJ2-3	CASSQERELGDTQYF	TGCGCCAGCAGCCAAGAGCGGGAGCTCGGAGATACGCAGTATTTT
few	TRBV9	.	TRBJ1-2	CASSVEQGSYGYTF	TGTGCCAGCAGCGTAGAACAGGGCAGCTATGGCTACACCTTC
.	TRBV7-9	.	TRBJ2-7	CASSSPTRLAYEQYF	TGTGCCAGCAGCTCCCCAACTAGGCTCGCCTACGAGCAGTACTTC
few	TRBV5-1	TRBD1	TRBJ2-3	CASSLAKTGGLGITDTQYF	TGCGCCAGCAGCTTGGCCAAGACAGGGGGCTTGGGAATCACAGATACGCAGTATTTT
.	TRBV6-5	.	TRBJ1-1	CASSYLGTEAFF	TGTGCCAGCAGTTATCTCGGCACTGAAGCTTTCTTT
.	TRBV27	TRBD1	TRBJ2-7	CASSSGTAIYEQYF	TGTGCCAGCAGTTCTGGGACAGCTATCTACGAGCAGTACTTC
.	TRBV11-2	.	TRBJ2-5	CASSLPNGGENF	TGTGCCAGCAGCTTACCCAACGGGGGAGAAAACTTC
.	TRBV5-1	.	TRBJ2-3	CASSNRAIKGNRTNTQYF	TGCGCCAGCAGCAATAGGGCGATAAAGGGAAACCGCACGAATACGCAGTATTTT
.	TRBV6-4	.	TRBJ2-1	CASSDSFGSRYNEQFF	TGTGCCAGCAGTGACTCCTTCGGGAGCCGCTACAATGAGCAGTTCTTC